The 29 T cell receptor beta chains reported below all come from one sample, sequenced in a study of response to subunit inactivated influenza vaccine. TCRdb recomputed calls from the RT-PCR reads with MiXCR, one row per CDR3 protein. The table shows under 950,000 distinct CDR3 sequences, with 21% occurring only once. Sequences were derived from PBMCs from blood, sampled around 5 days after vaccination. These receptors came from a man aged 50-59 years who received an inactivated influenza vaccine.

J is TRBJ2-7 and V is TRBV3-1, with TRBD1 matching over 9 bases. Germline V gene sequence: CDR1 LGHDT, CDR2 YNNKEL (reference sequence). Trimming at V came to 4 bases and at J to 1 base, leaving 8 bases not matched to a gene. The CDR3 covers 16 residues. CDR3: CASSRRGQGLSYEQYF. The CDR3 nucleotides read TGTGCCAGCAGCCGTAGGGGACAGGGTCTTTCCTACGAGCAGTACTTC.

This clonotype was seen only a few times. The CDR3 spells CASSPGLLQYF. The CDR3 region has the DNA TGTGCCAGCAGTCCCGGACTATTGCAGTATTTT. The chain recombines TRBV6-2 or TRBV6-3 with TRBJ2-3; the D gene is possibly TRBD2 (6 bases). CDR1 is MNHEY and CDR2 is SVGEGT in the germline V gene. Trimming took off 5 bases at V and 11 bases at J, with 11 bases between the two ends. The CDR3 extends over 11 amino acids.

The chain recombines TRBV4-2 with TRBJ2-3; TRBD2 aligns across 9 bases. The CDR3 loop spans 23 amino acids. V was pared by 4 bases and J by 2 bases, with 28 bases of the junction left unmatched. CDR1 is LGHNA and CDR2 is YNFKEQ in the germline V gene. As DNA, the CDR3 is TGTGCCAGCAGCCCCTCCCCCCGTGTGCGGGGTCCTAGCGGGGACGATGACACAGATACGCAGTATTTT. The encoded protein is CASSPSPRVRGPSGDDDTDTQYF.

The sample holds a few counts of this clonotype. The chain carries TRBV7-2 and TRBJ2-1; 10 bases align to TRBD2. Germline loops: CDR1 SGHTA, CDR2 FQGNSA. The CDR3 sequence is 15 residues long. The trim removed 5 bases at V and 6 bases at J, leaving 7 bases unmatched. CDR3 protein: CASSPGLATGNEQFF. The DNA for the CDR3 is TGTGCCAGCAGCCCGGGACTAGCGACCGGCAATGAGCAGTTCTTC.

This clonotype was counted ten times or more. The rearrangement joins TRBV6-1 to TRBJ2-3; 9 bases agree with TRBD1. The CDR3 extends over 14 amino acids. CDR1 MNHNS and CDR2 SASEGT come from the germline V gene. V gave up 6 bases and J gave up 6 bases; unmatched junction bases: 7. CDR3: CASRTGGLSDTQYF. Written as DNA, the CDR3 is TGTGCCAGCAGGACAGGGGGTCTTTCCGATACGCAGTATTTT.

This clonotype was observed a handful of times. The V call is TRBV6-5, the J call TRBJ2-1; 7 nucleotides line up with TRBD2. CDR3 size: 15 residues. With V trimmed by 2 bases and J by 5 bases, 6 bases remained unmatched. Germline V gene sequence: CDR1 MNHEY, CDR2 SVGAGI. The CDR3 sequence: CASSYGAGDHNEQFF. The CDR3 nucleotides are TGTGCCAGCAGTTACGGGGCGGGGGATCACAATGAGCAGTTCTTC.

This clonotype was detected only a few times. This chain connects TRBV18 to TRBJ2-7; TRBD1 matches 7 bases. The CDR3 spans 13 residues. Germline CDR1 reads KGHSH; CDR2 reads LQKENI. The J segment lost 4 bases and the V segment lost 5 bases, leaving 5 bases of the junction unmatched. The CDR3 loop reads CASSSLQGYEQYF. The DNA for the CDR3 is TGTGCCAGCTCATCACTACAGGGGTACGAGCAGTACTTC.

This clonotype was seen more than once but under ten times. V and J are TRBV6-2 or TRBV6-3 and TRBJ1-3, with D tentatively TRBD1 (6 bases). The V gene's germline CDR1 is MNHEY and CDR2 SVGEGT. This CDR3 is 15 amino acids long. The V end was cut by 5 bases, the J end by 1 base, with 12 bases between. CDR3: CASSRLTGSGNTIYF. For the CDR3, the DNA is TGTGCCAGCAGTCGCCTGACAGGATCTGGAAACACCATATATTTT.

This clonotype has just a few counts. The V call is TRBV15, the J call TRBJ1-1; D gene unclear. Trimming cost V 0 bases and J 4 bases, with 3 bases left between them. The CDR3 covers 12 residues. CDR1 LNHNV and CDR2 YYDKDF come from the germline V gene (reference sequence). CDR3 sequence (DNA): TGTGCCACCAGCAGAGAAACCACTGAAGCTTTCTTT. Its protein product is CATSRETTEAFF.

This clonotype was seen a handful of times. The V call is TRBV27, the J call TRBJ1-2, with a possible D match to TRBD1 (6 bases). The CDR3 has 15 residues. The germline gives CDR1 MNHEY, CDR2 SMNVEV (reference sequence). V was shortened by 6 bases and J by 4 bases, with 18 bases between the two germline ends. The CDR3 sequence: CASRGDRPGGYGYTF. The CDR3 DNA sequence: TGTGCCAGCAGGGGTGACAGGCCTGGGGGCTATGGCTACACCTTC.

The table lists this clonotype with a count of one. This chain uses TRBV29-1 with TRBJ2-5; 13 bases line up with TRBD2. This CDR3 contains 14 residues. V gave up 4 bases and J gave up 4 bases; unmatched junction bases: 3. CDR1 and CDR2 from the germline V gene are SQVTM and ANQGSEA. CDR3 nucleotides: TGCAGCGTTGCCTGGACTAGCGGGGGAGAGACCCAGTACTTC. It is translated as CSVAWTSGGETQYF.

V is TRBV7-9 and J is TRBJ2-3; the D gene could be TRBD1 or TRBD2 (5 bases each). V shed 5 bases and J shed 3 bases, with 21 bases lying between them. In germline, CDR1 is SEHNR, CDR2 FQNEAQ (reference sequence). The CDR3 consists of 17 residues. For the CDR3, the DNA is TGTGCCAGCAGCCCCAACGCGAGAAGCGAGGGGACAGATACGCAGTATTTT. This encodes CASSPNARSEGTDTQYF.

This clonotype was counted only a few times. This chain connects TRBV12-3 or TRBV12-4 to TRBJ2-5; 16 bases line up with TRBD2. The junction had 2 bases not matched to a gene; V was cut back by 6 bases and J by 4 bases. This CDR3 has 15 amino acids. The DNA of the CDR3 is TGTGCCAGCAGGGGACTAGCGGGGGGGCGAGAGACCCAGTACTTC. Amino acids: CASRGLAGGRETQYF.

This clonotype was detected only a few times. The CDR3 protein is CASSFTTVSSGNTIYF. In DNA form, the CDR3 reads TGTGCCAGCAGTTTCACTACCGTATCCTCTGGAAACACCATATATTTT. V usage is TRBV28 and J usage is TRBJ1-3; D not certain. The V gene lost 3 bases and the J gene lost 0 bases, with 12 bases spanning the gap. Germline lookup yields CDR1 MDHEN and CDR2 SYDVKM. The CDR3 is 16 amino acids.

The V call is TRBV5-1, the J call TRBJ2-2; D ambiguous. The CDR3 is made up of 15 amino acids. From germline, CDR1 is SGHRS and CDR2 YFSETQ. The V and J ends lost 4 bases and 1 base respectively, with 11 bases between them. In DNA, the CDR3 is TGCGCCAGCAGCACGTCCCAGGTGAACACCGGGGAGCTGTTTTTT. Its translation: CASSTSQVNTGELFF.

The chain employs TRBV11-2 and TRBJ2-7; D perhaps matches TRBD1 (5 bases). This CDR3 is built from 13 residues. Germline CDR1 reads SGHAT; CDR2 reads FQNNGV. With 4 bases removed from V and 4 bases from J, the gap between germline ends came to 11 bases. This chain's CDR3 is CASSWGANYEQYF. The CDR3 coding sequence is TGTGCCAGCAGCTGGGGCGCGAATTACGAGCAGTACTTC.

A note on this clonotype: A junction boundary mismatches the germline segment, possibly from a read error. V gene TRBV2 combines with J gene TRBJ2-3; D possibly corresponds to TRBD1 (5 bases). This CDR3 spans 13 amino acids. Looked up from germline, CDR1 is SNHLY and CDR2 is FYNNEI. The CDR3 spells CASTGDLTDTQYF. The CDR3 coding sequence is TGTGCAAGCACAGGAGACCTCACAGATACGCAGTATTTT.

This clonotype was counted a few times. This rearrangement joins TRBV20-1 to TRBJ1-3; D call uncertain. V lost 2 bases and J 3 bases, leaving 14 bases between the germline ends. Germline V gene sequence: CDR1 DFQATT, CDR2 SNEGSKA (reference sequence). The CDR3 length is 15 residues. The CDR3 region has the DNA TGCAGTGCTAGAATAGGACGGGAACATGGAAACACCATATATTTT. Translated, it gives CSARIGREHGNTIYF.

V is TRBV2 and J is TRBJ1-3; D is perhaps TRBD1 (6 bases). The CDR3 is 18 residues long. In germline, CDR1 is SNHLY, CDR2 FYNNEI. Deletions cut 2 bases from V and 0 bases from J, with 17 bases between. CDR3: CASSEIGAGGLSGNTIYF. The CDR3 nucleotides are TGTGCCAGCAGTGAAATCGGCGCGGGGGGCCTCTCTGGAAACACCATATATTTT. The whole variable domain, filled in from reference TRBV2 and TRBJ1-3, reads EPEVTQTPSHQVTQMGQEVILRCVPISNHLYFYWYRQILGQKVEFLVSFYNNEISEKSEIFDDQFSVERPDGSNFTLKIRSTKLEDSAMYFCASSEIGAGGLSGNTIYFGEGSWLTVV.

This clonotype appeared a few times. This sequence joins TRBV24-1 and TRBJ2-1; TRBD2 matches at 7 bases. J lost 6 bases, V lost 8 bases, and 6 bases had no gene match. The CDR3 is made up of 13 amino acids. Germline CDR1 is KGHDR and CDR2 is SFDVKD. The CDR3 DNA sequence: TGTGCCACCAAGATGGGGGGGTCCAATGAGCAGTTCTTC. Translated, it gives CATKMGGSNEQFF.

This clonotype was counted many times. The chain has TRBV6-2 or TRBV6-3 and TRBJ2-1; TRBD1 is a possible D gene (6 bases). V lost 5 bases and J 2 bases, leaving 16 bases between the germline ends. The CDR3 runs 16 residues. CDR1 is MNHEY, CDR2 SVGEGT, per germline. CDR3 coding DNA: TGTGCCAGCAGTCCTCAGACAGGTTTCCCCTACAATGAGCAGTTCTTC. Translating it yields CASSPQTGFPYNEQFF.

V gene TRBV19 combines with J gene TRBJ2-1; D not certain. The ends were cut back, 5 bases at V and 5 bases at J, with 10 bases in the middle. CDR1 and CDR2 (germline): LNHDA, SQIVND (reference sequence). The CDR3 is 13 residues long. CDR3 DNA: TGTGCCAGTAGTGATTATGCCCACAATGAGCAGTTCTTC. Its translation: CASSDYAHNEQFF.

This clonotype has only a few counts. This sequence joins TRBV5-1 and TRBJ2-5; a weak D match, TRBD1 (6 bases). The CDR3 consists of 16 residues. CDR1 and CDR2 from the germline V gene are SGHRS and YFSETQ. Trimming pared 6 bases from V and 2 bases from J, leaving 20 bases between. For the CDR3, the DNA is TGCGCCAGCACCTATCAGGGGCTAGCTTCTCAAGAGACCCAGTACTTC. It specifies CASTYQGLASQETQYF.

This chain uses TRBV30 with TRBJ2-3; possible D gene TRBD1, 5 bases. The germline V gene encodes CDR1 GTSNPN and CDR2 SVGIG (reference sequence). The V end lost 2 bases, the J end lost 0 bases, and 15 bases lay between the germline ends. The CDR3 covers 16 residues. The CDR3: CAWSFVPGMSTDTQYF. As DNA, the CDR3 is TGTGCCTGGAGTTTCGTTCCAGGGATGAGCACAGATACGCAGTATTTT.

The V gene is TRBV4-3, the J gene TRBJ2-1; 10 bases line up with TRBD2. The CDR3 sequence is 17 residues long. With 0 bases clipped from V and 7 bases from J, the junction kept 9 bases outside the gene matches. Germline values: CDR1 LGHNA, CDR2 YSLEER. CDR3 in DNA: TGCGCCAGCAGCCAAGATATTGGGCTAGCGGGAGCGAATGAGCAGTTCTTC. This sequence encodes CASSQDIGLAGANEQFF.

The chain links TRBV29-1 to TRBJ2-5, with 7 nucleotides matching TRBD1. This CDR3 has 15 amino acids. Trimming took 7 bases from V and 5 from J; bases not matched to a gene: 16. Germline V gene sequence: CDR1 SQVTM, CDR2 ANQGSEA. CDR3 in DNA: TGCAGCGGTAAGCCCGGGACAGTTTGGAGTGAGACCCAGTACTTC. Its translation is CSGKPGTVWSETQYF.

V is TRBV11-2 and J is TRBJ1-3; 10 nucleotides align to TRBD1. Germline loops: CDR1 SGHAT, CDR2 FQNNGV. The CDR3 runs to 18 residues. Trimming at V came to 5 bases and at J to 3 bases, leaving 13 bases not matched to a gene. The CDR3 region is CASSLRTGGAMGGNTIYF. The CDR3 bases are TGTGCCAGCAGCCTCCGGACAGGGGGGGCAATGGGTGGAAACACCATATATTTT. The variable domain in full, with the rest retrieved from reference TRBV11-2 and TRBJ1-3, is EAGVAQSPRYKIIEKRQSVAFWCNPISGHATLYWYQQILGQGPKLLIQFQNNGVVDDSQLPKDRFSAERLKGVDSTLKIQPAKLEDSAVYLCASSLRTGGAMGGNTIYFGEGSWLTVV.

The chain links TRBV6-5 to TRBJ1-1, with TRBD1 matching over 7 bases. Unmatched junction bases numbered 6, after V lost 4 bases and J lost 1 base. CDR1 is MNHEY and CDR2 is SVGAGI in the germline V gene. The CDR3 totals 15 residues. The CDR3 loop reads CASSSTGARNTEAFF. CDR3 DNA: TGTGCCAGCAGTTCTACAGGGGCTCGGAACACTGAAGCTTTCTTT.

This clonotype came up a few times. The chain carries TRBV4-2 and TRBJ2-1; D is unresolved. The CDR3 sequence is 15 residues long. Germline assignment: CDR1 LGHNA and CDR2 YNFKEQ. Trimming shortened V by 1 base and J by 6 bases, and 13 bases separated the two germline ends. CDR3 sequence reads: CASSQVGPAPNEQFF. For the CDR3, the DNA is TGTGCCAGCAGCCAAGTAGGACCCGCCCCCAATGAGCAGTTCTTC.